This T cell receptor (beta chain) appears in the sequencing data of a study of blood T cell repertoires in COVID-19. For the study at large: Sites across the United States, Italy and Spain contributed samples from acute and convalescent COVID-19. T cells, B-cell-depleted T cells, or PBMCs supplied cDNA or gDNA.

Study processing details: Amplified reference gene primers provided the basis for estimating nucleated cell counts. Generated by immunoSEQ multiplex PCR, the TCRdb table keeps only in-frame clones and is missing some. V, J and clone size derive from that table, while D and trimming were established from the DNA sequence. The table has 200,000 to 250,000 clones, just under 85% seen once. From germline, CDR1 is MNHEY and CDR2 SVGAGI. This CDR3 is built from 14 residues. V shed 2 bases and J 2 bases; nucleotides not matched to a gene: 2. Material: peripheral blood. The sequence derives from a woman of 80 years or more with acute or convalescent COVID-19. The chain is built from TRBV6-5 and TRBJ1-1; 7 bases are a match to TRBD1. CDR3 amino acids: CASSYRDRNTEAFF. The CDR3 bases are TGTGCCAGCAGTTACCGGGACAGAAACACTGAAGCTTTCTTT.